The source of this T cell receptor (beta chain) is a study of PD-1 blockade in classical Hodgkin lymphoma. The CDR3 is 17 amino acids. Germline values: CDR1 SGHNT, CDR2 YYREEE (reference sequence). V was trimmed by 4 bases and J by 9 bases, leaving 25 bases between them. The data were produced by immunoSEQ multiplex PCR, yet TCRdb's version contains in-frame clones alone and is incomplete. The sample shows 75,000 to 100,000 clones, 80% to 90% of them seen only once. Every patient had relapsed following autologous stem cell transplantation, and cohorts differed in brentuximab vedotin exposure. Of note for this clone: A far larger clone is one nucleotide away, so this likely arose from a read error. Other DNA sequences from this sample encode an identical CDR3 as well.

This chain joins TRBV5-4 and TRBJ2-2, with a possible D match to TRBD1 (5 bases). The sequence was obtained from a human donor with classical Hodgkin lymphoma. Source: peripheral blood mononuclear cells (PBMCs), taken before the second cycle of nivolumab. DNA for the CDR3: TGTGCCAGCAGCCAAGACCGGGCCCATCCGGTGGGGCGGGAGCTGTTTTTT. Translating it yields CASSQDRAHPVGRELFF.